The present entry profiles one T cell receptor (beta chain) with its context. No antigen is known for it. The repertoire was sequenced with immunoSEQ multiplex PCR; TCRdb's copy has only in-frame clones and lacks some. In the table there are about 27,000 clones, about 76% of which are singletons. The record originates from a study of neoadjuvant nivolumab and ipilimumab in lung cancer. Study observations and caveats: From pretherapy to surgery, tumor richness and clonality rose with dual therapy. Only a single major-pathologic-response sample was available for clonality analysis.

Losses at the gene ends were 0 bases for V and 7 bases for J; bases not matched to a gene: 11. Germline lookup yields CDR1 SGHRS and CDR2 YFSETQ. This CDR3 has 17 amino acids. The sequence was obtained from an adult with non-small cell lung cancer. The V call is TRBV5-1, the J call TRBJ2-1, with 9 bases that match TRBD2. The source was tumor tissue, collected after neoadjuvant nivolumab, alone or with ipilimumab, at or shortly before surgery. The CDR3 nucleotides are TGCGCCAGCAGCTTGGCCTACTTAGGCGGGAGGGAGAATGAGCAGTTCTTC. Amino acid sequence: CASSLAYLGGRENEQFF.